Sequencing of this T cell receptor beta chain was carried out in a study of OX40 agonist ivuxolimab in advanced cancers. Repertoires were generated with immunoSEQ multiplex PCR, while TCRdb's copy carries only in-frame clones and drops some. The sample has some 15,000 clones, 80% to 90% seen once. Trimming removed 0 bases at V and 5 bases at J, with 9 bases between. The CDR3 covers 14 residues. The germline CDR1 and CDR2 sequences are SGHDT and YYEEEE. The J gene is TRBJ1-5, the V gene TRBV5-6; possibly TRBD1 for D (5 bases). The receptor comes from an adult with an advanced solid tumor such as melanoma, head and neck, liver or kidney cancer. The sample was CD4+ or CD8+ T cells sorted from blood, taken in a trial of the OX40 agonist ivuxolimab. The CDR3 sequence is CASSLAVGDQPQHF. The CDR3 DNA is TGTGCCAGCAGCTTGGCGGTGGGGGATCAGCCCCAGCATTTT.